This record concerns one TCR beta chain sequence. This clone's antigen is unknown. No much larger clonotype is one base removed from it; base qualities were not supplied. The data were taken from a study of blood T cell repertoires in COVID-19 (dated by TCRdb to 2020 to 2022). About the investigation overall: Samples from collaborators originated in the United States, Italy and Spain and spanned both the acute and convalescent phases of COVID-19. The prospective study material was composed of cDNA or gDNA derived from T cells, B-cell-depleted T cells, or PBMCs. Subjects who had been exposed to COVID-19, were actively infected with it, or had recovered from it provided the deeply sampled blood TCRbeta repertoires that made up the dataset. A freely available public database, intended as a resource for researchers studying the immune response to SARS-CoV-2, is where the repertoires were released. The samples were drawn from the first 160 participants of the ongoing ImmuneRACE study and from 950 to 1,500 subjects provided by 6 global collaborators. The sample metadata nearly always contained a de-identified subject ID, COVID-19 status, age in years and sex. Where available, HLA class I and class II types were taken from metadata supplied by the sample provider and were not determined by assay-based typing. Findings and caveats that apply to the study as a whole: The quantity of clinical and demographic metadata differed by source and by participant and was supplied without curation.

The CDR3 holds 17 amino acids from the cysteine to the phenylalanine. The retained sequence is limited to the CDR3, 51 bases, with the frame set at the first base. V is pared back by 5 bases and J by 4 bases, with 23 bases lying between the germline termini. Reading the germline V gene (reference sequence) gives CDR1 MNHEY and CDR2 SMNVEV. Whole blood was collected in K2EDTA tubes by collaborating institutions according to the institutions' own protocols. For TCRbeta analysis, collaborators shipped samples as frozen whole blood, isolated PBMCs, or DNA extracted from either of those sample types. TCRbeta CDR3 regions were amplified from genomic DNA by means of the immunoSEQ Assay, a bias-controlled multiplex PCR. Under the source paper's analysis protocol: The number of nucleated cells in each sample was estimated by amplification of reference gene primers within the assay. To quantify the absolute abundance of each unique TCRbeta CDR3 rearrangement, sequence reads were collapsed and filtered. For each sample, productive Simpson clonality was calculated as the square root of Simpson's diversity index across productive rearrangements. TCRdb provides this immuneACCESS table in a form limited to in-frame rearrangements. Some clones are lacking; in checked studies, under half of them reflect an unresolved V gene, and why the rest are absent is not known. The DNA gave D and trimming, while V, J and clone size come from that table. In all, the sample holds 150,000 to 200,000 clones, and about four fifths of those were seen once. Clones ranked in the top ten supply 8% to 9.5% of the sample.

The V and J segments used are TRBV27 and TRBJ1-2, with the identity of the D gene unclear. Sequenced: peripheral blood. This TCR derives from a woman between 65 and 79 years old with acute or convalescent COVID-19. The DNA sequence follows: TGTGCCAGCAGTCCGAGGGCCAACCTATTGACGGCCTATGGCTACACCTTC. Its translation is CASSPRANLLTAYGYTF.